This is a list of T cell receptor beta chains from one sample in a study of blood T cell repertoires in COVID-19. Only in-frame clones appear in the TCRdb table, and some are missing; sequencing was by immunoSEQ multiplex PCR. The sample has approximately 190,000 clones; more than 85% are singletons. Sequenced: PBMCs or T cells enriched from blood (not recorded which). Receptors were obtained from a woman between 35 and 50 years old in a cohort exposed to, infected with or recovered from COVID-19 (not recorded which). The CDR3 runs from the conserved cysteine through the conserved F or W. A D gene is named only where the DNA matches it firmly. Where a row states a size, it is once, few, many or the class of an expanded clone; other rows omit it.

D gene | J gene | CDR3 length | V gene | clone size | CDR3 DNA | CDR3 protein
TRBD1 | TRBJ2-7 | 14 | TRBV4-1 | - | TGCGCCAGCAGCGCCCGGGACAGCTCCTACGAGCAGTACTTC | CASSARDSSYEQYF
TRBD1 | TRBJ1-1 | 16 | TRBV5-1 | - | TGCGCCAGCAGCCATTGGGACAGGGGGCAGAACACTGAAGCTTTCTTT | CASSHWDRGQNTEAFF
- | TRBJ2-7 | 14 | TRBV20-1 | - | TGCAGTGCTAGTGTGGAAATCGGGTCCTACGAGCAGTACTTC | CSASVEIGSYEQYF
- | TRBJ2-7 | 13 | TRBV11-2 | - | TGTGCCAGCAGCACCCTGGCCCCCTACGAGCAGTACTTC | CASSTLAPYEQYF
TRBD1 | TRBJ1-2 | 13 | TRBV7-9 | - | TGTGCCAGCAGCTTAAAGGGGGCGGATGGCTACACCTTC | CASSLKGADGYTF
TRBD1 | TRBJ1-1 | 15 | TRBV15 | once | TGTGCCACCAGCAGAGCCAGGACAGGGGTAACTGAAGCTTTCTTT | CATSRARTGVTEAFF
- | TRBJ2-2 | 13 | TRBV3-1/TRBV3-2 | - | TGTGCCAGCACTTCTACAGGGACCGGGGAGCTGTTTTTT | CASTSTGTGELFF
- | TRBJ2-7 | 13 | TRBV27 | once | TGTGCCAGCAGTTTGTCCGGCTCCTACGAGCAGTACTTC | CASSLSGSYEQYF
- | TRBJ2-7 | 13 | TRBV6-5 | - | TGTGCCAGCAGTTACCTGAGCTCGGGCGAGCAGTACTTC | CASSYLSSGEQYF
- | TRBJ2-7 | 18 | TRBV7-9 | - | TGTGCCAGCAGCTTAGGAGGGAGCGGGATTAGGGGGTCCTACGAGCAGTACTTC | CASSLGGSGIRGSYEQYF
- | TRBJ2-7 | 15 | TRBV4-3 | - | TGCGCCAGCAGCCAAGAATGGCGGGGCTCCTACGAGCAGTACTTC | CASSQEWRGSYEQYF
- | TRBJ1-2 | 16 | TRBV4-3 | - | TGCGCCAGCAGCCAGAGTCCGGACACCCTTCGATATGGCTACACCTTC | CASSQSPDTLRYGYTF
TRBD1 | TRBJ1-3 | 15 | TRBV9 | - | TGTGCCAGCAGCGTAGGGACAGGGTCCTGGGACACCATATATTTT | CASSVGTGSWDTIYF
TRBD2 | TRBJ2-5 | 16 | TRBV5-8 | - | TGTGCCAGCAGCCCGGGACTAGCGGGAGGGAAAGAGACCCAGTACTTC | CASSPGLAGGKETQYF
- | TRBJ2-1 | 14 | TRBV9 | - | TGTGCCAGCAGCGTAGTACAGATCTACAATGAGCAGTTCTTC | CASSVVQIYNEQFF
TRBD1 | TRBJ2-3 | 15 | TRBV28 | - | TGTGCCAGCAGTAGGACAGGGGAGAGAAGGGGTACGCAGTATTTT | CASSRTGERRGTQYF
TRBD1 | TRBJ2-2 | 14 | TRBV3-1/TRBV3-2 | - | TGTGCCAGCAGACAGGGGGCGCACACCGGGGAGCTGTTTTTT | CASRQGAHTGELFF
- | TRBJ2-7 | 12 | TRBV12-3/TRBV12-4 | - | TGTGCCAGCAGTTCCCTTCGTAACGAGCAGTACTTC | CASSSLRNEQYF